A single sample gave rise to the 21 T cell receptor beta chains below, sequenced in a study of metastatic and nonmetastatic thyroid tumors. No patient had received any treatment before thyroid surgery. TCRdb re-analyzed the PCR reads using MiXCR. In the table there are a few thousand clones, about a sixth of which are singletons. Sequenced sample: adjacent normal tissue. These receptors came from a female donor with papillary thyroid cancer or a benign thyroid nodule (not recorded which). Some clones in this sample may be carry-over from other donors' samples.

This clone was seen a few times. The rearrangement links TRBV12-3 or TRBV12-4 to TRBJ1-6, with 10 bases aligning to TRBD1. This CDR3 is 15 amino acids long. The J segment lost 7 bases and the V segment lost 4 bases, leaving 4 bases of the junction unmatched. In DNA, the CDR3 is TGTGCCAGCAGTTACGGACAGGGGGGGAATTCACCCCTCCACTTT. Translated, it gives CASSYGQGGNSPLHF.

This clone was observed many times. V is TRBV3-1 and J is TRBJ1-1; D call uncertain. V was cut by 1 base and J by 8 bases, with 8 bases left in between. Germline CDR1 and CDR2: LGHDT and YNNKEL (reference sequence). This CDR3 spans 12 amino acids. The CDR3 loop is CASSQGTLEAFF. CDR3 sequence (DNA): TGTGCCAGCAGCCAAGGTACCTTAGAAGCTTTCTTT.

This clone is deemed medium-sized. V and J are TRBV19 and TRBJ2-2; D is possibly TRBD1 (6 bases). Germline CDR1 and CDR2: LNHDA and SQIVND (reference sequence). V was pared by 5 bases and J by 7 bases, with 11 bases between. The CDR3 runs to 13 residues. CDR3 in amino acids: CASSAQGIGELFF. CDR3 in DNA: TGTGCCAGTAGTGCACAGGGTATCGGGGAGCTGTTTTTT.

The chain combines TRBV2 with TRBJ2-1, with D possibly matching TRBD2 (5 bases). The CDR3 runs to 15 residues. V lost 6 bases and J 3 bases, leaving 15 bases between the germline ends. The germline gives CDR1 SNHLY, CDR2 FYNNEI. In DNA form, the CDR3 reads TGTGCCAGCAGAACCGGGATTATCGACTACAATGAGCAGTTCTTC. This sequence encodes CASRTGIIDYNEQFF.

V usage is TRBV6-1 and J usage is TRBJ1-1, with no clear D. The CDR3 spans 13 residues. Trimming cost V 5 bases and J 4 bases, with 11 bases left between them. Germline V lookup: CDR1 MNHNS, CDR2 SASEGT. The CDR3 DNA is TGTGCCAGCAGTAGTCCTCTCAGCACTGAAGCTTTCTTT. It translates to CASSSPLSTEAFF.

By frequency in the sample, this clone is medium-sized. V usage is TRBV15 and J usage is TRBJ1-4; TRBD1 aligns across 9 bases. The CDR3 loop spans 15 amino acids. Germline V gene lookup returns CDR1 LNHNV and CDR2 YYDKDF (reference sequence). Trimming took 5 bases from V and 6 from J; bases not matched to a gene: 7. The CDR3 here is CATSGPRDRDEKLFF. CDR3 bases: TGTGCCACCAGCGGACCACGGGACAGGGATGAAAAACTGTTTTTT.

The gene calls are TRBV11-1 and TRBJ2-1; 9 bases fit TRBD1. Germline CDR1 reads SGHAT; CDR2 reads FQDESV (reference sequence). This CDR3 spans 16 amino acids. With 6 bases clipped from V and 6 bases from J, the junction kept 12 bases outside the gene matches. The CDR3 region is CASRPRQGVNCNEQFF. The CDR3 coding sequence is TGTGCCAGCAGGCCCAGACAGGGGGTAAACTGCAATGAGCAGTTCTTC.

With respect to this clone: A read error may explain this, as a much larger clone is one base away. Other nucleotide sequences in the sample specify the same CDR3. The chain has TRBV5-1 and TRBJ1-1; 7 bases map to TRBD1. CDR3 length equals 15 residues. V shed 3 bases, J shed 0 bases, and the junction held 5 bases outside the gene matches. Germline V gene lookup returns CDR1 SGHRS and CDR2 YFSETQ. The CDR3 DNA is TGCGCCAGCAGCTCGGTACAGGGGATGAACACTGAAGCTTTCTTT. It encodes CASSSVQGMNTEAFF.

The V call is TRBV6-5, the J call TRBJ2-7; D may match TRBD1 or TRBD2 (7 bases each). Germline V CDR1 and CDR2: MNHEY, SVGAGI. Trimming pared 2 bases from V and 6 bases from J, leaving 14 bases between. The CDR3 has 14 amino acids. The CDR3, as DNA: TGTGCCAGCAGTTACCCCAGGGGGGGCGTCGAGCAGTACTTC. Amino acids: CASSYPRGGVEQYF.

In its sample, this clone ranks as medium-sized. Written as DNA, the CDR3 is TGCGCCAGCAGCTTAAGACAGGAGGGCTACGAGCAGTACTTC. This translates into CASSLRQEGYEQYF. The V and J genes are TRBV5-1 and TRBJ2-7; D assignment may be TRBD1 or TRBD2 (6 bases each). Deletions cut 2 bases from V and 3 bases from J, with 12 bases between. Germline lookup yields CDR1 SGHRS and CDR2 YFSETQ. The CDR3 has 14 amino acids.

This clone was detected only once. At one end the junction does not follow the germline gene, possibly because of a read error. This chain links TRBV20-1 with TRBJ1-6; no clear D. The CDR3 sequence is 16 residues long. Germline lookup yields CDR1 DFQATT and CDR2 SNEGSKA (reference sequence). The CDR3 nucleotides read TGCAGTTCTAGAGATTCAGGCAGTGGAGAAGTATCACCCCTCCACTTT. Its protein product is CSSRDSGSGEVSPLHF.

This clone was seen a handful of times. Sequence at one end of the junction differs from germline and may be a read error. CDR3: CASTRGTGGTYGYNF. The DNA for the CDR3 is TGTGCTAGCACCAGAGGGACAGGGGGTACATATGGCTACAACTTC. The V call is TRBV6-1, the J call TRBJ1-2; the match to TRBD1 covers 11 bases. CDR1 and CDR2 from the germline V gene are MNHNS and SASEGT. This CDR3 contains 15 residues.

This clone occurred a few times. The chain employs TRBV6-4 and TRBJ1-1; tentatively, D is TRBD1 (5 bases). Per the germline V gene, CDR1 is MRHNA and CDR2 is SNTAGT. The V end was cut by 0 bases, the J end by 4 bases, with 15 bases between. This CDR3 has 16 amino acids. DNA for the CDR3: TGTGCCAGCAGTGACTCGGGGGAGGGTACCGTCACTGAAGCTTTCTTT. Translated, it gives CASSDSGEGTVTEAFF.

This clone showed up many times. Being one base from a much bigger clone, this may be a read error. The chain links TRBV7-9 to TRBJ2-7; 8 bases agree with TRBD2. Germline lookup yields CDR1 SEHNR and CDR2 FQNEAQ (reference sequence). The CDR3 consists of 13 residues. The CDR3 spells CAGSGGRFYEQYF. The CDR3 DNA reads as TGTGCCGGCAGCGGGGGACGGTTCTACGAGCAGTACTTC.

By proportion, this clone is medium-sized. The chain has TRBV7-9 and TRBJ2-1; the match to TRBD1 covers 10 bases. CDR1 is SEHNR, CDR2 FQNEAQ, per germline (reference sequence). The CDR3 loop spans 16 amino acids. V shed 5 bases and J 3 bases; nucleotides not matched to a gene: 7. The CDR3 loop is CASSPRQGANYNEQFF. CDR3 sequence (DNA): TGTGCCAGCAGCCCCAGACAGGGGGCAAACTACAATGAGCAGTTCTTC.

About this clone: One end of the junction does not line up with germline, which may come from a read error. The chain links TRBV6-2 or TRBV6-3 to TRBJ2-2; the D gene is possibly TRBD2 (5 bases). Germline CDR1 and CDR2: MNHEY and SVGEGT. The CDR3 is 14 amino acids. CDR3 loop: CASSSCFNSGDLFF. CDR3 bases: TGTGCCAGCAGTTCGTGTTTTAACTCCGGGGATCTGTTTTTT.

Sample share makes this clone medium-sized. The chain is built from TRBV28 and TRBJ1-2; D gene uncertain. The CDR3 runs to 15 residues. V lost 10 bases and J 0 bases, leaving 18 bases between the germline ends. Germline V gene data show CDR1 as MDHEN and CDR2 as SYDVKM. As DNA, the CDR3 is TGTGCCACCTTCCTTGTTGGGTTGGCTAACTATGGCTACACCTTC. Translating it yields CATFLVGLANYGYTF.

This clone is termed medium-sized (0.01 to 0.1%). The chain joins TRBV11-2 to TRBJ1-6, with 9 positions matching TRBD1. The CDR3 is 15 residues long. Germline V gene data show CDR1 as SGHAT and CDR2 as FQNNGV. Trimming cost V 6 bases and J 9 bases; bases outside gene matches: 9. CDR3 region: CASSWGTGKSSPLHF. CDR3 nucleotide sequence: TGTGCCAGCAGTTGGGGGACAGGGAAGAGTTCACCCCTCCACTTT.

By share of the sample, this clone is large (0.1 to 1%). The rearrangement links TRBV6-1 to TRBJ1-2; D unresolved. V gave up 6 bases and J gave up 6 bases, with 5 bases separating them. CDR3 length: 10 amino acids. Germline V gene lookup returns CDR1 MNHNS and CDR2 SASEGT. CDR3 protein: CASSLDGYTF. CDR3 nucleotide sequence: TGTGCCAGCAGCCTGGATGGCTACACCTTC.

This chain uses TRBV6-1 with TRBJ1-6; a possible D gene is TRBD1 (5 bases). There are 16 residues in the CDR3. CDR1 and CDR2 from the germline V gene are MNHNS and SASEGT. Trimming cost V 5 bases and J 2 bases, with 13 bases left between them. Written as DNA, the CDR3 is TGTGCCAGCAGTCAACAGGCCCTCGCCTATAATTCACCCCTCCACTTT. Amino acid sequence: CASSQQALAYNSPLHF.

In its sample, this clone ranks as medium-sized. The genes are TRBV12-3 or TRBV12-4 and TRBJ2-2; 11 nucleotides align to TRBD1. This CDR3 spans 15 amino acids. The trim removed 5 bases at V and 5 bases at J, leaving 4 bases unmatched. DNA for the CDR3: TGTGCCAGCAGTGCGGACAGGGGGCTTACCGGGGAGCTGTTTTTT. The encoded protein is CASSADRGLTGELFF.